The clone carrying this TCR beta chain was recorded only once. Per germline, CDR1 SGHNT and CDR2 YENEEA. The CDR3 sequence is 18 residues long. The V and J ends lost 5 bases and 1 base, in that order; junction bases with no gene match: 11. This record belongs to a study of blood T cell repertoires in COVID-19. Sequenced by immunoSEQ multiplex PCR; TCRdb stores in-frame clones only, minus some. Here the sample spans hundreds of thousands of clones, roughly 88% being singletons. The TCR sequence derives from a man older than 75 with acute or convalescent COVID-19. The material sequenced was peripheral blood. The chain joins TRBV11-3 to TRBJ1-1, with 12 positions matching TRBD1. In nucleotides, the CDR3 is TGTGCCAGCAGCAAGGGACAGGGGGCGCGAGGATGGAACACTGAAGCTTTCTTT. Protein sequence: CASSKGQGARGWNTEAFF.